This T cell receptor (beta chain) was obtained from a study of OX40 agonist ivuxolimab in advanced cancers. Generated by immunoSEQ multiplex PCR, the TCRdb table keeps only in-frame clones and is missing some. The sample shows around 76,000 clones, about 89% of them seen only once. This CDR3 contains 20 residues. The chain is built from TRBV1 and TRBJ2-3; the D segment call TRBD2 is taken from the table without a DNA check. TRBV1 is tagged as a pseudogene. This specimen was CD4+ or CD8+ T cells sorted from blood, taken in a trial of the OX40 agonist ivuxolimab. The origin of this receptor is an adult with an advanced solid tumor such as melanoma, head and neck, liver or kidney cancer. CDR3 in amino acids: CTSSYRVGAGGPNPTDTQYF. As DNA, the CDR3 is TGCACCAGCAGCTACAGGGTGGGAGCGGGGGGGCCGAACCCCACAGATACGCAGTATTTT.